The TCR beta chain under discussion was sequenced for a study of regulatory T cells in long-lasting Graves disease. The overall study: With positive TSH receptor antibodies and over 5 years of antithyroid drugs, Graves' disease was considered persistent. Study-wide points: Lower TCR diversity characterized persistent Graves' patients relative to newly diagnosed patients.

According to the study, TCR beta libraries were built with iRepertoire HTBI primers and CDR3-region Arm-PCR. TCRdb called the multiplex PCR reads again in MiXCR, with one record for every CDR3 protein. The sample lists 350,000 to 500,000 distinct CDR3 sequences, approximately 22% seen once, with 14% in the top ten. In this sample, this clonotype turned up many times. Its specificity is not known. Specified time point: persistent/refractory GD, antithyroid drugs over 5 years with positive TRAb. PBMC RNA served as the TCR library source. The sequences come from peripheral blood mononuclear cells (PBMCs), collected when the disease was refractory, from a patient treated with antithyroid drugs. The clonotype originates from a female donor with Graves disease.

CDR3 nucleotides: TGTGCCAGCGCGTTGGGCTACGAGCAGTACTTC. It encodes CASALGYEQYF. The chain uses TRBV2 and TRBJ2-7; D unclear. V dropped 8 bases and J dropped 3 bases, with 8 bases sitting between them. This CDR3 is 11 amino acids long. The germline CDR1 and CDR2 sequences are SNHLY and FYNNEI. Using reference TRBV2 and TRBJ2-7 for the parts outside the CDR3, the full variable domain is EPEVTQTPSHQVTQMGQEVILRCVPISNHLYFYWYRQILGQKVEFLVSFYNNEISEKSEIFDDQFSVERPDGSNFTLKIRSTKLEDSAMYFCASALGYEQYFGPGTRLTVT.